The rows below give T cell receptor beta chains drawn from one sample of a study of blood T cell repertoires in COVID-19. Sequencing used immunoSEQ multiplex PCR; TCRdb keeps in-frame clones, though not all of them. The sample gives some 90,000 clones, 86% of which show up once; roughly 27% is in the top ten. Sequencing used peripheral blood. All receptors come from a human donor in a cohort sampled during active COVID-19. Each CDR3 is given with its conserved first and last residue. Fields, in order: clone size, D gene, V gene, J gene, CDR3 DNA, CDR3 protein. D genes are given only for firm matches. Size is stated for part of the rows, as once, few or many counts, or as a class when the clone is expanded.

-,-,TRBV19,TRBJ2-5,TGTGCCAGTGCTGAGGCGGGGTACCAAGAGACCCAGTACTTC,CASAEAGYQETQYF
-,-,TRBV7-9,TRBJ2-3,TGTGCCAGCAGCTTAGAGGCAGGGGGACTGGCAGATACGCAGTATTTT,CASSLEAGGLADTQYF
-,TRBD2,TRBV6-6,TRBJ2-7,TGTGCCAGCAGGTTAAGGACTAGCGGGGACGAGCAGTACTTC,CASRLRTSGDEQYF
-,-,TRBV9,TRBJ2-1,TGTGCCAGCAGCCCCCGGGGGGGGGACAGTTACAATGAGCAGTTCTTC,CASSPRGGDSYNEQFF
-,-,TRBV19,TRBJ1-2,TGTGCCAGTACCCCAGTCCCGCAGGCCTTTGGCTACACCTTC,CASTPVPQAFGYTF
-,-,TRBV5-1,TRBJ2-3,TGCGCCAGCAGCTTGATATTAACTCGGGATACGCAGTATTTT,CASSLILTRDTQYF
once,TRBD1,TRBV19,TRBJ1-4,TGTGCCAGTAACCCATTGGACAGGCGCGGAGGAAAACTGTTTTTT,CASNPLDRRGGKLFF
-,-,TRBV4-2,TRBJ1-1,TGTGCCAGCAGCTTTGACAGCAACACTGAAGCTTTCTTT,CASSFDSNTEAFF
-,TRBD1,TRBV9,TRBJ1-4,TGTGCCAGCAGCGTAGTGGGACAGGGAGAAAAACTGTTTTTT,CASSVVGQGEKLFF
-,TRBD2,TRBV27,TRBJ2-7,TGTGCCAGCAGTTCATGGACTAGCGGGGGTTCAATTACCTACGAGCAGTACTTC,CASSSWTSGGSITYEQYF
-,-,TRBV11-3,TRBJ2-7,TGTGCCAGCTCAATAGGGGACAACTACGAGCAGTACTTC,CASSIGDNYEQYF
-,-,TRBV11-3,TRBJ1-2,TGTGCCAGCAGCTTAGTTTTTTTCCAGGATAACTATGGCTACACCTTC,CASSLVFFQDNYGYTF
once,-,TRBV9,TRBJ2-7,TGTGCCAGCAGCGTACAAGGGACACCCGACTACGAGCAGTACTTC,CASSVQGTPDYEQYF
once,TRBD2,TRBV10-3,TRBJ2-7,TGTGCCATCAGCCTAGCGGGAGATACAAACGAGCAGTACTTC,CAISLAGDTNEQYF
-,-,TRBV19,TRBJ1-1,TGTGCCAGTACCCTGCGGGGGGGGTCGGTCCCTGAAGCTTTCTTT,CASTLRGGSVPEAFF
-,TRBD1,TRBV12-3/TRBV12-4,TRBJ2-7,TGTGCCAGCAGACCGACAGGGATCTACGAGCAGTACTTC,CASRPTGIYEQYF
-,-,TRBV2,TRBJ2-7,TGTGCCAGCAGTGACGGGACACCGTACGAGCAGTACTTC,CASSDGTPYEQYF
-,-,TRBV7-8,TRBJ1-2,TGTGCCAGCAGCTTAGACAGGGATCGGGGCTACACCTTC,CASSLDRDRGYTF
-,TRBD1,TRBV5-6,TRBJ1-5,TGTGCCAGCAGCCCGACAGGGGGCCCAGGCCAGCCCCAGCATTTT,CASSPTGGPGQPQHF
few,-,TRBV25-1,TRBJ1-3,TGTGCCAGCAGCACCAGAGGGGGCTCTGGAAACACCATATATTTT,CASSTRGGSGNTIYF
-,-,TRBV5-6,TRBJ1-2,TGTGCCAGCAGCTCGGGACTGGAGGAAGGGGCCTATGGCTACACCTTC,CASSSGLEEGAYGYTF
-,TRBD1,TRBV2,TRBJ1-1,TGTGCCAGCAGTGTGATACAGGGGGCGCGGGAAGCTTTCTTT,CASSVIQGAREAFF
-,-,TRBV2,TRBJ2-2,TGTGCCAGCAGCGGACAGACGAGCACCGGGGAGCTGTTTTTT,CASSGQTSTGELFF
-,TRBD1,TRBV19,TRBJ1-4,TGTGCCAGTAGTATGAGACAGGGAACTAATGAAAAACTGTTTTTT,CASSMRQGTNEKLFF
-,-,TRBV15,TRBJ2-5,TGTGCCACCAGCCTCAATACAGGAAAAGAGACCCAGTACTTC,CATSLNTGKETQYF
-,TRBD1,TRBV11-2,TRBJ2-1,TGTGCCAGCAGCTTCTCCGGGGACAGGGACGACGATGAGCAGTTCTTC,CASSFSGDRDDDEQFF
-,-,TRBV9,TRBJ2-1,TGTGCCAGCAGCGAGGGGGGGCTTCTTAGCTATGAGCAGTTCTTC,CASSEGGLLSYEQFF
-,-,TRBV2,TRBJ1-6,TGTGCCAGCAGTCCGGGACTCATTAATTCACCCCTCCACTTT,CASSPGLINSPLHF
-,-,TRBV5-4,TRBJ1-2,TGTGCCAGCAGCTTGGAGGCGGAAGGCTACACCTTC,CASSLEAEGYTF
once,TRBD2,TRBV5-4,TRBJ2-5,TGTGCCAGCAGCCTGGGAAGGGGAGGGGAGACCCAGTACTTC,CASSLGRGGETQYF